The clone carrying this T cell receptor (beta chain) was recorded at least ten times. Assay: immunoSEQ multiplex PCR; the TCRdb copy retains only in-frame clones and omits some. Of approximately 140,000 clones detected, about nine tenths appear once; the ten largest clones hold nearly 3%. The data derive from a study of cytomegalovirus exposure and HLA in healthy donors. The V end was cut by 4 bases, the J end by 5 bases, with 9 bases between. CDR3 length equals 14 residues. The V gene's germline CDR1 is MNHNS and CDR2 SASEGT. The receptor was isolated from a man between 18 and 35 years old in good health and CMV-seronegative. The V gene is TRBV6-1, the J gene TRBJ1-6, with D perhaps matching TRBD1 (6 bases). The sequencing input was PBMCs. The CDR3 sequence is CASSGEGDNSPLHF. In nucleotides, the CDR3 is TGTGCCAGCAGTGGAGAGGGGGATAATTCACCCCTCCACTTT.